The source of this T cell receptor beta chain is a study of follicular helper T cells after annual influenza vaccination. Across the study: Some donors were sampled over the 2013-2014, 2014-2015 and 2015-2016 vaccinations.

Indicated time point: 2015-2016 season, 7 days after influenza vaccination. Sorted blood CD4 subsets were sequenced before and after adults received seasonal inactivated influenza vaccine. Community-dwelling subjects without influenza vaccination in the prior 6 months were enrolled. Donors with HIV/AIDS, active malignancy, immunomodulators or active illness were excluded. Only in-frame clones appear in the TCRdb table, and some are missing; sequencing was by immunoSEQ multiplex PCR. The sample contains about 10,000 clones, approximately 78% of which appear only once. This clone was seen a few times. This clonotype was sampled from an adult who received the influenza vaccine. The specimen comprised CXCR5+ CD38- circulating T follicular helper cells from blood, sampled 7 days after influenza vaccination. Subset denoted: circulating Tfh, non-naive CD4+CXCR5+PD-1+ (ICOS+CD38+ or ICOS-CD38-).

The CDR3 sequence is CASSLEGFTTPLHF. In DNA, the CDR3 is TGCGCCAGCAGCTTGGAGGGGTTCACTACACCCCTCCACTTT. This chain uses TRBV5-1 with TRBJ1-6, with D possibly TRBD1 on 5 matching bases. This CDR3 is 14 amino acids long. V was shortened by 0 bases and J by 11 bases, with 12 bases between the two germline ends. Germline values: CDR1 SGHRS, CDR2 YFSETQ.